Each of the 32 T cell receptor beta chains below was sequenced from the same sample in a study of blood T cell repertoires in COVID-19. The repertoire was sequenced with immunoSEQ multiplex PCR; TCRdb's copy has only in-frame clones and lacks some. This sample has 72,000 or so clones, with roughly 82% found just once. The specimen was peripheral blood. All receptors derive from a man older than 75 with active COVID-19.

DNA for the CDR3: TGCGCCAGCAGCCAGTCGAAGGGGGCGCAGGGGTTCGAGCAGTACTTC. Translating it yields CASSQSKGAQGFEQYF. The chain employs TRBV4-1 and TRBJ2-7, with 7 nucleotides matching TRBD1. This CDR3 region has 16 residues. Germline V gene lookup returns CDR1 MGHRA and CDR2 YSYEKL. J was trimmed by 6 bases and V by 3 bases; bases with no gene match: 14.

This chain joins TRBV28 and TRBJ2-7; the match to TRBD2 covers 8 bases. From germline, CDR1 is MDHEN and CDR2 SYDVKM. J was trimmed by 0 bases and V by 6 bases; bases with no gene match: 7. The CDR3 length is 15 residues. CDR3 in DNA: TGTGCCAGCAGCCCGGGGGGGACTAGCTCCTACGAGCAGTACTTC. Encoded protein: CASSPGGTSSYEQYF.

This chain links TRBV19 with TRBJ2-7; 9 bases fit TRBD1. V lost 4 bases to trimming and J lost 4 bases; unmatched junction nucleotides: 8. The CDR3 spans 15 residues. Per germline, CDR1 LNHDA and CDR2 SQIVND (reference sequence). CDR3 nucleotide sequence: TGTGCCAGTAGTAGACGACAGGGGGAACGGTACGAGCAGTACTTC. Its protein is CASSRRQGERYEQYF.

The chain links TRBV11-1 to TRBJ2-1; 8 positions match TRBD2. With V trimmed by 5 bases and J by 15 bases, 18 bases remained unmatched. The CDR3 is made up of 15 amino acids. CDR1 and CDR2 (germline): SGHAT, FQDESV (reference sequence). In DNA, the CDR3 is TGTGCCAGCAGCCAAGAGGGGCTACGCGGGGGGATTAGGTTCTTC. Protein product: CASSQEGLRGGIRFF.

This clone has only a few counts. The gene calls are TRBV6-5 and TRBJ1-1; D is ambiguous. In germline, CDR1 is MNHEY, CDR2 SVGAGI. This CDR3 has 15 residues. Trimming left V 8 bases short and J 0 bases short, with 16 bases between. Here the CDR3 reads CASGRRAEMNTEAFF. In DNA, the CDR3 is TGTGCCAGCGGGAGACGGGCCGAAATGAACACTGAAGCTTTCTTT.

The chain joins TRBV30 to TRBJ1-1; D is ambiguous. Per germline, CDR1 GTSNPN and CDR2 SVGIG (reference sequence). V was pared by 2 bases and J by 1 base, with 17 bases between. The length of the CDR3 is 16 residues. CDR3 sequence (DNA): TGTGCCTGGAGTCCCGGACGGACTAATAGGAACACTGAAGCTTTCTTT. It yields the protein CAWSPGRTNRNTEAFF.

The chain uses TRBV7-9 and TRBJ2-7, with D hard to call. With 2 bases removed from V and 1 base from J, the gap between germline ends came to 18 bases. Germline-derived CDR1 and CDR2 are SEHNR and FQNEAQ (reference sequence). The CDR3 runs 17 residues. Written as DNA, the CDR3 is TGTGCCAGCAGCTTACCCCTTAACGCGCAAACTTCCTACGAGCAGTACTTC. This sequence encodes CASSLPLNAQTSYEQYF.

The V call is TRBV15, the J call TRBJ2-2; 7 bases line up with TRBD1. The CDR3 sequence is 16 residues long. Germline V gives CDR1 LNHNV, CDR2 YYDKDF (reference sequence). V was clipped by 5 bases and J by 0 bases; unmatched bases: 6. The CDR3 region has the DNA TGTGCCACCAGCCGGACAGGTAGTTCGAACACCGGGGAGCTGTTTTTT. It yields the protein CATSRTGSSNTGELFF.

The chain couples TRBV4-2 to TRBJ1-5; weak D call: TRBD1 (5 bases). This CDR3 spans 15 amino acids. The germline CDR1 and CDR2 sequences are LGHNA and YNFKEQ. Between the trimmed V and J ends, which lost 4 bases and 0 bases, there was a span of 10 bases. The CDR3 loop is CASSLTDLSNQPQHF. The CDR3 bases are TGTGCCAGCAGCCTGACAGACCTTAGCAATCAGCCCCAGCATTTT.

The chain carries TRBV18 and TRBJ2-1, with 9 bases identical to TRBD2. CDR3 length: 16 residues. V shed 4 bases and J 0 bases; nucleotides not matched to a gene: 4. CDR1 is KGHSH and CDR2 is LQKENI in the germline V gene. The DNA for the CDR3 is TGTGCCAGCTCACAGCTAGCGGGAAGCTCCTACAATGAGCAGTTCTTC. This translates into CASSQLAGSSYNEQFF. Using reference TRBV18 and TRBJ2-1 for the parts outside the CDR3, the full variable domain is NAGVMQNPRHLVRRRGQEARLRCSPMKGHSHVYWYRQLPEEGLKFMVYLQKENIIDESGMPKERFSAEFPKEGPSILRIQQVVRGDSAAYFCASSQLAGSSYNEQFFGPGTRLTVL.

The rearrangement links TRBV7-2 to TRBJ1-1; no reliable D call. V shed 1 base and J shed 2 bases, with 11 bases lying between them. The CDR3 loop spans 15 amino acids. Per the germline V gene, CDR1 is SGHTA and CDR2 is FQGNSA. In DNA, the CDR3 is TGTGCCAGCAGCTTAGTGGGCAGGTCTAACACTGAAGCTTTCTTT. It translates to CASSLVGRSNTEAFF.

This clone was detected only a few times. This rearrangement joins TRBV27 to TRBJ2-3; 11 bases align to TRBD2. V lost 5 bases, J lost 2 bases, and 24 bases stayed unmatched. This CDR3 is built from 22 residues. In germline, CDR1 is MNHEY, CDR2 SMNVEV (reference sequence). For the CDR3, the DNA is TGTGCCAGCAGTCTCCACAGGGATCCGGGACTAGCGGTACTTTACCTCACAGATACGCAGTATTTT. Protein product: CASSLHRDPGLAVLYLTDTQYF.

The V and J genes are TRBV25-1 and TRBJ2-2; TRBD1 might be the D (5 bases). The V gene's germline CDR1 is MGHDK and CDR2 SYGVNS. This CDR3 contains 14 residues. Trimming shortened V by 1 base and J by 8 bases, and 11 bases separated the two germline ends. The CDR3 DNA follows: TGTGCCAGCAGTGAATTTAGGGGCGCTGGGGAGCTGTTTTTT. This gives the protein CASSEFRGAGELFF.

The J gene is TRBJ2-1, the V gene TRBV11-2; TRBD1 might be the D (6 bases). V was trimmed by 5 bases and J by 4 bases, leaving 15 bases between them. The V gene's germline CDR1 is SGHAT and CDR2 FQNNGV. The CDR3 is 15 residues long. For the CDR3, the DNA is TGTGCCAGCAGCCCCCTCAGGGGCGCGTACAATGAGCAGTTCTTC. Its protein is CASSPLRGAYNEQFF.

The V and J genes are TRBV9 and TRBJ2-5; D remains unclear. Trimming removed 0 bases at V and 5 bases at J, with 11 bases between. CDR1 and CDR2 (germline): SGDLS, YYNGEE. CDR3 length: 14 residues. This CDR3 reads CASSVGLQVETQYF. CDR3 sequence (DNA): TGTGCCAGCAGCGTAGGACTCCAAGTGGAGACCCAGTACTTC.

This chain joins TRBV4-3 and TRBJ1-6, with TRBD1 as a possible D gene (5 bases). The CDR3 is 15 residues long. V lost 1 base, J lost 3 bases, and 7 bases lay in between. Germline V gives CDR1 LGHNA, CDR2 YSLEER. CDR3 sequence (DNA): TGCGCCAGCAGCCAAGCCCAGGGCTATAATTCACCCCTCCACTTT. This codes for CASSQAQGYNSPLHF.

Only one count was recorded for this clone. The gene calls are TRBV5-4 and TRBJ2-2; D possibly corresponds to TRBD1 (5 bases). The germline V and J ends were trimmed by 4 bases and 5 bases, with 15 bases remaining between them. Germline loops: CDR1 SGHNT, CDR2 YYREEE (reference sequence). The CDR3 has 15 residues. Here the CDR3 reads CASSIGQGKTGELFF. In DNA, the CDR3 is TGTGCCAGCAGCATCGGCCAGGGAAAAACCGGGGAGCTGTTTTTT.

This clone was recorded only once. The chain uses TRBV5-6 and TRBJ2-7, with D possibly matching TRBD2 (5 bases). The CDR3 has 18 amino acids. In germline, CDR1 is SGHDT, CDR2 YYEEEE. V was cut by 3 bases and J by 2 bases, with 24 bases left in between. This CDR3 reads CASSSLVYNRRRTYEQYF. The CDR3 coding sequence is TGTGCCAGCAGCTCGCTGGTTTACAATCGTCGGAGGACCTACGAGCAGTACTTC.

This clone was counted once. The V gene is TRBV5-4, the J gene TRBJ2-1; 7 bases agree with TRBD2. Looked up from germline, CDR1 is SGHNT and CDR2 is YYREEE (reference sequence). The CDR3 extends over 15 amino acids. With V trimmed by 5 bases and J by 2 bases, 7 bases remained unmatched. DNA for the CDR3: TGTGCCAGCAGTACCAGCGGGGCAACCTACAATGAGCAGTTCTTC. Translation gives CASSTSGATYNEQFF.

In this sample, this clone turned up a few times. The J gene is TRBJ1-5, the V gene TRBV7-9; 9 bases match TRBD1. The CDR3 has 14 residues. Losses at the gene ends were 5 bases for V and 9 bases for J; bases not matched to a gene: 8. CDR1 is SEHNR and CDR2 is FQNEAQ in the germline V gene (reference sequence). CDR3 nucleotide sequence: TGTGCCAGCAGCGACGGGACAGGGATAGGGCCCCAGCATTTT. The encoded protein is CASSDGTGIGPQHF.

This clone occurred a few times. V usage is TRBV6-5 and J usage is TRBJ1-2; D is undetermined. Trimming cost V 7 bases and J 2 bases, with 5 bases left between them. The CDR3 sequence is 11 residues long. Germline V gives CDR1 MNHEY, CDR2 SVGAGI. The DNA of the CDR3 is TGTGCCAGCAACGGGAACTATGGCTACACCTTC. Protein product: CASNGNYGYTF.

This chain connects TRBV6-5 to TRBJ1-6; 9 nucleotides line up with TRBD1. Germline V gene sequence: CDR1 MNHEY, CDR2 SVGAGI. Trimming cost V 9 bases and J 6 bases; bases outside gene matches: 9. The CDR3 has 15 residues. CDR3 DNA sequence: TGTGCCAGTGACGGGACAGGGCTTAGTAATTCACCCCTCCACTTT. Translated, it gives CASDGTGLSNSPLHF.

This clone has only a few counts. The chain joins TRBV27 to TRBJ2-2; D is possibly TRBD2 (6 bases). Germline loops: CDR1 MNHEY, CDR2 SMNVEV (reference sequence). Trimming took off 3 bases at V and 3 bases at J, with 11 bases between the two ends. The CDR3 consists of 15 residues. The CDR3: CASSFRRGDTGELFF. CDR3 nucleotides: TGTGCCAGCAGTTTCAGGAGGGGCGACACCGGGGAGCTGTTTTTT.

The V call is TRBV6-2 or TRBV6-3, the J call TRBJ2-2, with 7 bases aligning to TRBD2. The CDR3 covers 20 residues. V lost 2 bases to trimming and J lost 2 bases; unmatched junction nucleotides: 17. Per germline, CDR1 MNHEY and CDR2 SVGEGT. In nucleotides, the CDR3 is TGTGCCAGCAGTTACCCGAAAAATGCCCGGACTAGATCAAACACCGGGGAGCTGTTTTTT. Its translation is CASSYPKNARTRSNTGELFF.

This clone showed up just once. The V and J genes are TRBV7-2 and TRBJ1-4; 9 nucleotides agree with TRBD1. The germline V gene encodes CDR1 SGHTA and CDR2 FQGNSA. This CDR3 contains 16 residues. The J segment lost 5 bases and the V segment lost 5 bases, leaving 9 bases of the junction unmatched. The DNA of the CDR3 is TGTGCCAGCAGCCCGGACAGGGGCCATGCAAATGAAAAACTGTTTTTT. Protein: CASSPDRGHANEKLFF. The entire variable domain, with the rest obtained from reference TRBV7-2 and TRBJ1-4, is as follows: GAGVSQSPSNKVTEKGKDVELRCDPISGHTALYWYRQSLGQGLEFLIYFQGNSAPDKSGLPSDRFSAERTGGSVSTLTIQRTQQEDSAVYLCASSPDRGHANEKLFFGSGTQLSVL.

The V call is TRBV18, the J call TRBJ2-2, with D possibly TRBD1 on 6 matching bases. The CDR3 runs to 13 residues. Germline CDR1 is KGHSH and CDR2 is LQKENI. Trimming removed 3 bases at V and 7 bases at J, with 9 bases between. The chain's CDR3 is CASSPQGNGELFF. In DNA form, the CDR3 reads TGTGCCAGCTCACCCCAGGGGAACGGGGAGCTGTTTTTT. Full variable domain (missing parts from reference TRBV18 and TRBJ2-2): NAGVMQNPRHLVRRRGQEARLRCSPMKGHSHVYWYRQLPEEGLKFMVYLQKENIIDESGMPKERFSAEFPKEGPSILRIQQVVRGDSAAYFCASSPQGNGELFFGEGSRLTVL.

This chain connects TRBV6-5 to TRBJ2-3; 9 nucleotides align to TRBD1. This CDR3 contains 14 residues. Germline V gene data show CDR1 as MNHEY and CDR2 as SVGAGI. V shed 5 bases, J shed 5 bases, and the junction held 5 bases outside the gene matches. The CDR3 sequence: CASSLQGAGDTQYF. The CDR3 nucleotides are TGTGCCAGCAGTCTACAGGGGGCCGGAGATACGCAGTATTTT.

The V call is TRBV24-1, the J call TRBJ2-1; tentative D call: TRBD2 (5 bases). Deletions cut 5 bases from V and 0 bases from J, with 7 bases between. The CDR3 runs 14 residues. CDR1 is KGHDR, CDR2 SFDVKD, per germline. This CDR3 reads CATSGGISYNEQFF. In DNA form, the CDR3 reads TGTGCCACCAGTGGAGGGATCTCCTACAATGAGCAGTTCTTC.

The chain links TRBV27 to TRBJ1-3, with unresolved D. The CDR3 loop spans 12 amino acids. Germline values: CDR1 MNHEY, CDR2 SMNVEV (reference sequence). The V and J ends lost 5 bases and 9 bases respectively, with 11 bases between them. CDR3 sequence (DNA): TGTGCCAGCAGTCCCGGGCGGGGCACCATATATTTT. It codes for CASSPGRGTIYF.

This chain joins TRBV14 and TRBJ2-5, with D possibly matching TRBD2 (5 bases). The DNA end is a closer match to TRBJ2-7, so the J assignment may be wrong. Germline CDR1 reads SGHDN; CDR2 reads FVKESK. This CDR3 contains 14 residues. The CDR3 DNA follows: TGTGCCAGCAGCCTTGGACTGGCGGTCTACGAGCAGTACTTC. This encodes CASSLGLAVYEQYF.

Of note for this clone: A junction end diverges from the germline sequence, so it may reflect a read error. The chain links TRBV7-7 to TRBJ2-5; 7 bases are shared with TRBD2. CDR3 length: 15 amino acids. Germline V gives CDR1 SSHAT, CDR2 FNYEAQ (reference sequence). CDR3 residues: CASSLAAGDGETQYF. The CDR3 nucleotides read TGTGCTAGCAGCTTAGCGGCGGGGGATGGGGAGACCCAGTACTTC.

The V call is TRBV15, the J call TRBJ1-5; a possible D gene is TRBD1 (5 bases). Germline V gene lookup returns CDR1 LNHNV and CDR2 YYDKDF (reference sequence). The CDR3 has 13 residues. The V end lost 2 bases, the J end lost 6 bases, and 8 bases lay between the germline ends. CDR3 DNA sequence: TGTGCCACCAGCAGACAGGGATCTCAGCCCCAGCATTTT. Its translation: CATSRQGSQPQHF.